The present T cell receptor beta chain was sequenced within a study of T cell clonotyping in hematopoietic cell transplantation. In the case of this clone: The antigen remains undetermined.

Method: immunoSEQ multiplex PCR; TCRdb's copy keeps in-frame clones and lacks some. Among about 14,000 clones listed, approximately 80% were seen once. Looked up from germline, CDR1 is SEHNR and CDR2 is FQNEAQ (reference sequence). CDR3 size: 15 residues. V was clipped by 5 bases and J by 6 bases, with 16 bases between them. Time point reported: recipient sample about 28 days before transplant, after cytoreduction. Recipients were bled about 28 days pretransplant and at posttransplant days 30, 100, 180. Study findings and constraints: At the given depth, recipient repertoires were over 95% de novo clonotypes. CD4 and CD8 repertoire contributions could not be separated without sorting.

This rearrangement joins TRBV7-9 to TRBJ2-2; tentatively, D is TRBD2 (5 bases). Specimen: peripheral blood mononuclear cells, collected before stem cell transplant. The receptor was derived from a man aged 55 to 70 with acute myeloid leukemia. Some clones in this sample may be carry-over from other donors' samples. In DNA form, the CDR3 reads TGTGCCAGCAGCCTCGTCGGGATTGCGGCCGGGGAGCTGTTTTTT. This gives the protein CASSLVGIAAGELFF.